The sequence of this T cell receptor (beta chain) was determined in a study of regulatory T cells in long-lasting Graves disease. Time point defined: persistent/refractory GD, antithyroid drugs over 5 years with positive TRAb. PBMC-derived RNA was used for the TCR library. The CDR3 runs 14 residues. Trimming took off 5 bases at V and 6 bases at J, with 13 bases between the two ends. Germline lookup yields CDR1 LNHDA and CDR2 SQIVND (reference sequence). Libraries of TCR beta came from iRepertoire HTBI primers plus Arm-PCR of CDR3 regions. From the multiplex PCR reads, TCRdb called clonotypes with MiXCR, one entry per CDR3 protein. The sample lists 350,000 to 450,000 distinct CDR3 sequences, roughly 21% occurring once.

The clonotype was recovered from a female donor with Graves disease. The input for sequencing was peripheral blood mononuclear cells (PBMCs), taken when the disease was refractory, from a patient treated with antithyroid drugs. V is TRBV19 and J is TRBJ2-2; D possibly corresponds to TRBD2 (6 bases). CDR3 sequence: CASSASPGAGELFF. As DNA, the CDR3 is TGTGCCAGTAGTGCGTCCCCGGGGGCCGGGGAGCTGTTTTTT.